The rows below give T cell receptor beta chains drawn from one sample of a study of blood T cell repertoires in COVID-19. Profiled with immunoSEQ multiplex PCR; TCRdb holds only in-frame clones, not every one. The sample lists roughly 220,000 clones, approximately 82% occurring once. Sequencing was performed on PBMCs or T cells enriched from blood (not recorded which). Receptors originate from a man aged 40-49 years who had recovered from COVID-19. The CDR3 runs from the conserved cysteine through the conserved F or W. Not all rows give a size; the values are once, few, many and, for expanded clones, a class.

>15|TRBV6-5|TRBJ2-5|-
CASVRTGTNQETQYF
>15|TRBV28|TRBJ1-5|once
CASSGGGGSNQPQHF
>16|TRBV18|TRBJ2-2|-
CASSPRTPTNTGELFF
>16|TRBV5-1|TRBJ1-5|-
CASSPGSDYSNQPQHF
>16|TRBV9|TRBJ2-1|-
CASSVERGTSYNEQFF
>15|TRBV11-2|TRBJ1-4|-
CASSLSAGTGKKLFF
>14|TRBV30|TRBJ1-6|-
CAWSGISYNSPLHF
>15|TRBV6-6|TRBJ2-6|-
CASSYPVPGANVLTF
>14|TRBV19|TRBJ2-5|-
CASNDGGLEETQYF
>19|TRBV7-9|TRBJ1-3|once
CASSLVGQGQPGSGNTIYF
>14|TRBV19|TRBJ1-4|once
CASSIGRVPEKLFF
>15|TRBV9|TRBJ1-1|-
CASSAPDRGPTEAFF
>13|TRBV12-3/TRBV12-4|TRBJ1-3|-
CASSFRAGNTIYF
>15|TRBV7-9|TRBJ1-6|-
CASSRGGGLDSPLHF
>16|TRBV4-2|TRBJ1-1|few
CASSQDGDRGRSEAFF
>13|TRBV7-9|TRBJ2-1|-
CASSSGLLDEQFF
>15|TRBV7-3|TRBJ2-1|-
CASSLSGSSYNEQFF
>14|TRBV7-9|TRBJ1-2|once
CASSQPGVHYGYTF
>14|TRBV7-3|TRBJ2-2|few
CASTPDRGTGELFF
>15|TRBV30|TRBJ1-6|-
CAWSLAGTGLTPLHF
>14|TRBV7-9|TRBJ1-3|few
CASSLASLGNTIYF
>14|TRBV27|TRBJ2-1|-
CASSLSILGTTQFF
>14|TRBV28|TRBJ2-1|-
CASSADAGAREQFF
>13|TRBV29-1|TRBJ1-1|once
CSGWDSMNTEAFF
>13|TRBV7-8|TRBJ2-7|-
CASSLVRGYEQYF
>14|TRBV7-8|TRBJ1-2|-
CASSEDSSNYGYTF
>15|TRBV7-3|TRBJ2-1|-
CASSLWGGRGSEQFF
>15|TRBV3-1/TRBV3-2|TRBJ1-6|-
CASSPLRAGNSPLHF
>16|TRBV9|TRBJ2-3|-
CASSAQGQGQLDTQYF
>12|TRBV12-3/TRBV12-4|TRBJ2-5|-
CASGAGQETQYF
>14|TRBV11-2|TRBJ1-6|-
CASSAIQGRLSLHF
>15|TRBV15|TRBJ1-2|-
CATSRGSLQGGGYTF
>13|TRBV14|TRBJ2-2|-
CASSLDRGGELFF
>15|TRBV15|TRBJ1-4|once
CATSRGDRPNEKLFF
>14|TRBV7-9|TRBJ1-1|once
CASSWEGGNTEAFF
>12|TRBV28|TRBJ1-4|-
CASKTEVEKLFF
>14|TRBV5-1|TRBJ1-2|-
CASSLSSANYGYTF
>14|TRBV27|TRBJ1-4|few
CASSLFGANEKLFF
>16|TRBV3-1/TRBV3-2|TRBJ2-1|-
CASSQKSGRFYNEQFF
>15|TRBV1|TRBJ1-5|-
CTSSNYRDRGRPQHF
>13|TRBV11-3|TRBJ2-2|-
CASSFSFTGELFF
>13|TRBV4-2|TRBJ2-2|-
CASSQVGTGELFF
>16|TRBV19|TRBJ1-1|-
CASSTSTGWVGTEAFF
>16|TRBV28|TRBJ1-2|-
CASSFHPAGPYYGYTF
>12|TRBV12-3/TRBV12-4|TRBJ1-2|-
CASKGDRAFYTF
>14|TRBV28|TRBJ2-7|-
CASSLTSGGYEQYF
>15|TRBV28|TRBJ2-7|-
CASRVSGESSYEQYF
>13|TRBV7-3|TRBJ1-5|once
CASSRDRGQPQHF